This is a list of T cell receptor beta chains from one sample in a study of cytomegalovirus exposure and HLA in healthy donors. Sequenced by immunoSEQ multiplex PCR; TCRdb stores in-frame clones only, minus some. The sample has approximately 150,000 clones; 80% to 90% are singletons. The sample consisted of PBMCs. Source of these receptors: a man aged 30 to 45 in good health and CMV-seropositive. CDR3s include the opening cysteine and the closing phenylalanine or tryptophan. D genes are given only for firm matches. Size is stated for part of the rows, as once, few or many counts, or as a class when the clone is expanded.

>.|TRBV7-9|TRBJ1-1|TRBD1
TGTTCCAGCAGCTTTGGGGACAGTGAAGCTTTCTTT
CSSSFGDSEAFF
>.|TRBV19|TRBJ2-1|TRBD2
TGTGCCAGTAGAACCACTAGCGCGAGCTCCTACAATGAGCAGTTCTTC
CASRTTSASSYNEQFF
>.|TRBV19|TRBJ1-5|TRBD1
TGTGCCAGTACCATACTTGGACAGGGGGACCATCAGCCCCAGCATTTT
CASTILGQGDHQPQHF
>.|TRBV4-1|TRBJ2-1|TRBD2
TGCGCCAGCAGCCAAGTTGGGTGGTTCGGCACTAGCGGAGACAATGAGCAGTTCTTC
CASSQVGWFGTSGDNEQFF
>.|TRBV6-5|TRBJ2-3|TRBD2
TGTGCCAGCAGTCGGGGACTAGCGGTGACAGATACGCAGTATTTT
CASSRGLAVTDTQYF
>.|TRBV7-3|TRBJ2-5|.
TGTGCCAGCAGCTCCGATTCCTTAGACAGGCCCCAAGAGACCCAGTACTTC
CASSSDSLDRPQETQYF
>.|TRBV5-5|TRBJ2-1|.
TGTGCCAGCAGCACGTCGCTTACAGGCAATGAGCAGTTCTTC
CASSTSLTGNEQFF
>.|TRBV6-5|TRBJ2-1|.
TGTGCCAGCAAGAGTAGCTCCTACAATGAGCAGTTCTTC
CASKSSSYNEQFF
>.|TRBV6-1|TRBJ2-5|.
TGTGCCAGCAGTGCCACCGGGACACCACAAGAGACCCAGTACTTC
CASSATGTPQETQYF
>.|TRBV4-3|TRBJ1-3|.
TGCGCCAGCAGCCATTTGGACAGTACAAGAAACACCATATATTTT
CASSHLDSTRNTIYF
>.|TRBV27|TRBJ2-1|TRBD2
TGTACCAGCAGTTTGGCGGGAGTCCACAATGAGCAGTTCTTC
CTSSLAGVHNEQFF
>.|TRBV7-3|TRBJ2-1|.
TGTGCCAGCAGCTTGGGGACTGGCAATGAGCAGTTCTTC
CASSLGTGNEQFF
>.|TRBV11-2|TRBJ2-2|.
TGTGCCAGCAGCTTTACCAGGGACACCGGGGAGCTGTTTTTT
CASSFTRDTGELFF
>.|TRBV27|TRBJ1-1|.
TGTGCCAGCAGTTTGAATGGGGGGGGGACTGAAGCTTTCTTT
CASSLNGGGTEAFF
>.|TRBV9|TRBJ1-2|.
TGTGCCAGCGCGTCCGCATATGGCTACACCTTC
CASASAYGYTF
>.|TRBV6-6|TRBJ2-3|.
TGTGCCAGCAGTTACTCCGTTACTAGAGGCGCGCAGTATTTT
CASSYSVTRGAQYF
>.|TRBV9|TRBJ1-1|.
TGTGCCAGCAGCGTATTATCTACGAGCACTGAAGCTTTCTTT
CASSVLSTSTEAFF
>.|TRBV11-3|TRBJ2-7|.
TGTGCCAGCAGCTTAGAGGGGCTCCAGGATTCCTACGAGCAGTACTTC
CASSLEGLQDSYEQYF
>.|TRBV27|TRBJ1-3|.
TGTGCCAGCAGTTTTTCACCAGGGGTTGGTGGAAACACCATATATTTT
CASSFSPGVGGNTIYF
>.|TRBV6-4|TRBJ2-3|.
TGTGCCAGCAGTCTCGGGAGACGCACAGATACGCAGTATTTT
CASSLGRRTDTQYF
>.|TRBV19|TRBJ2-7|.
TGTGCCAGTAGTATAATTGGGGGCGGCGAGCAGTACTTC
CASSIIGGGEQYF
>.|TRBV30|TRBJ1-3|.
TGTGCCTGGGCCGGGTCCGGAAACACCATATATTTT
CAWAGSGNTIYF
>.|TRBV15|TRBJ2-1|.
TGTGCCACCAGCAGAGAAGCAAGTCTCTCCTACAATGAGCAGTTCTTC
CATSREASLSYNEQFF
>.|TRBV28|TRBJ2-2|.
TGTGCCAACAGCGGGCGGGCGAACACCGGGGAGCTGTTTTTT
CANSGRANTGELFF
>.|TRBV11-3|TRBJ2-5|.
TGTGCCAGCAGCCGGACTCTACAAGAGACCCAGTACTTC
CASSRTLQETQYF
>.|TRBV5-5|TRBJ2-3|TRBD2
TGTGCCAGCAGCCTAGCGGGAGTGGCAGATACGCAGTATTTT
CASSLAGVADTQYF
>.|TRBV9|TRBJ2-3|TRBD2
TGTGCCAGCAGCGTAGACTCGGGGGGTACAGATACGCAGTATTTT
CASSVDSGGTDTQYF
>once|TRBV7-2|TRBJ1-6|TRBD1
TGTGCCAGCAGCGGAACAGGGGGCCATTCACCCCTCCACTTT
CASSGTGGHSPLHF
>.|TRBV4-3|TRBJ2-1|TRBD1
TGCGCCAGCAGCCAAGATTTGGGACAGGGGGCCCATGAGCAGTTCTTC
CASSQDLGQGAHEQFF
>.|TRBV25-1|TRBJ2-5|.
TGTGCCAGCAGTACTAGCCGATGGGAGACCCAGTACTTC
CASSTSRWETQYF
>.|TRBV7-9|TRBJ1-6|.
TGTGCCAGCAGCAGCATCGGCTCCTATAATTCACCCCTCCACTTT
CASSSIGSYNSPLHF
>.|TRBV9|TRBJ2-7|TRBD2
TGTGCCAGCAGCGCAGGACTAGCAGACTCCTACGAGCAGTACTTC
CASSAGLADSYEQYF
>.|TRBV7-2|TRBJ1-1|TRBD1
TGTGCCAGCAGTATAGGACAGGGGACTGAAGCTTTCTTT
CASSIGQGTEAFF
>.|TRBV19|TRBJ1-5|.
TGTGCCAGTAGTATAGATGGAGATCAGCCCCAGCATTTT
CASSIDGDQPQHF
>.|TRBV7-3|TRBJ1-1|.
TGTGCCAGCAGCTTAAGGAGGGGCACTGAAGCTTTCTTT
CASSLRRGTEAFF
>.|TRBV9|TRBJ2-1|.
TGTGCCAGCAGCCCTAGGGGTGGCAGGGACTACAATGAGCAGTTCTTC
CASSPRGGRDYNEQFF
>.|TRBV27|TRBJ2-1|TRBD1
TGTGCCAGCAGTCTCCGGGACAGGGGGTACAATGAGCAGTTCTTC
CASSLRDRGYNEQFF
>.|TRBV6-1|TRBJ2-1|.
TGTGCCAGCAGTGAAGCGAGGGATCCCGAGCCTGAGCAGTTCTTC
CASSEARDPEPEQFF
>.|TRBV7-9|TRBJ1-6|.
TGTGCCAGCAGCTTAGCGGGTGGGGGGAAAGATTCACCCCTCCACTTT
CASSLAGGGKDSPLHF
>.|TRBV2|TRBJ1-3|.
TGTGCCAGCGCGGGGAACACCATATATTTT
CASAGNTIYF
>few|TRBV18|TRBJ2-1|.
TGTGCCAGCTCACCACTCCCCGGGAACAGTGAGCAGTTCTTC
CASSPLPGNSEQFF
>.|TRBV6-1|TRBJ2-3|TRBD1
TGTGCCAGCAGTCGGGACAGGGGGACCACAGATACGCAGTATTTT
CASSRDRGTTDTQYF
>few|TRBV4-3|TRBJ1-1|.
TGCGCCAGCAGCCAAGGGGGAGGGCACCTAATGAACACTGAAGCTTTCTTT
CASSQGGGHLMNTEAFF
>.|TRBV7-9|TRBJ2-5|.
TGTGCCAGCAGCTTAGACGGGGGAGAGACCCAGTACTTC
CASSLDGGETQYF
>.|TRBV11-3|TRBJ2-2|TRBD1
TGTGCCAGCAGCAGTCCCCAACAGGGGGCTCAGCTGTTTTTT
CASSSPQQGAQLFF
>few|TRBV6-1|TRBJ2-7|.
TGTGCCAGCAGTGAAGACAGGGACTACGAGCAGTACTTC
CASSEDRDYEQYF
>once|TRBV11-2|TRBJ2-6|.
TGTGCCAGCAGCTTTAACAGTGGGGCCAACGTCCTGACTTTC
CASSFNSGANVLTF
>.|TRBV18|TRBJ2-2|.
TGTGCCAGCTCACCACGAGAGGCGCGGGGCGCCGGGGAGCTGTTTTTT
CASSPREARGAGELFF
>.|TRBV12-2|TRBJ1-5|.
TGTGCAAGTCGCTTTAGTCTCCGGGGACAGGGGGTCACGCGTGGAATCCAGCCCCAGCATTTT
CASRFSLRGQGVTRGIQPQHF
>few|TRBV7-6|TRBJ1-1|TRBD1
TGTGCCAGCAGTTTCGGACAGGGCCGGAGGACTGAAGCTTTCTTT
CASSFGQGRRTEAFF